These 2 T cell receptor beta chains were all obtained from the same sample, sequenced in a study of beta chain features in type 1 diabetes. Expressed TCRB transcripts were sequenced, since all the RNA that had been isolated was reverse transcribed. The method was immunoSEQ multiplex PCR; TCRdb's version includes in-frame clones alone and lacks a portion of them. The sample contains almost 350,000 clones, 6.5% to 10% of which appear only once. Sequences were obtained from central memory CD4+ T cells from blood. The receptors originated from a woman younger than 35 in good health.

This clone was seen a handful of times. The chain uses TRBV9 and TRBJ2-1; TRBD2 matches 9 bases. The V and J ends lost 3 bases and 2 bases, in that order; junction bases with no gene match: 9. This CDR3 spans 17 amino acids. Germline V gene sequence: CDR1 SGDLS, CDR2 YYNGEE. The CDR3: CASSGSHSGRAYNEQFF. CDR3 sequence (DNA): TGTGCCAGCAGCGGAAGTCATAGCGGGAGAGCCTACAATGAGCAGTTCTTC.

This clone was seen ten or more times. This rearrangement joins TRBV29-1 to TRBJ2-7; TRBD2 agrees at 14 bases. Losses at the gene ends were 1 base for V and 3 bases for J; bases not matched to a gene: 11. Germline CDR1 and CDR2: SQVTM and ANQGSEA. The CDR3 is made up of 18 amino acids. The CDR3 coding sequence is TGCAGCGTTGAAGGCACGGGACTAGCGGGAGAGGGCATCTACGAGCAGTACTTC. This gives the protein CSVEGTGLAGEGIYEQYF.